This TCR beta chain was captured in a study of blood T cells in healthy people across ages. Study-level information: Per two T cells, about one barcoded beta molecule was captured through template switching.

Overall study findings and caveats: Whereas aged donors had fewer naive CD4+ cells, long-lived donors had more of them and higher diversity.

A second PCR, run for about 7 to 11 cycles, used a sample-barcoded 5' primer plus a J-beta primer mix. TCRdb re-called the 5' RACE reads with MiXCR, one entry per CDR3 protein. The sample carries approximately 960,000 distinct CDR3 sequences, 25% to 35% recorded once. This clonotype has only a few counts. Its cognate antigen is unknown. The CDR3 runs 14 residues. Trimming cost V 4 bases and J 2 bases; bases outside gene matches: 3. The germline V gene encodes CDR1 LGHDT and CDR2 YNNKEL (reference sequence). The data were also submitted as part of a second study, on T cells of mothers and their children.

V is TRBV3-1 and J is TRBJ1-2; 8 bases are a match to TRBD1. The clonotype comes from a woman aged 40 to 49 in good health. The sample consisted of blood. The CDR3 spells CASSPTGENYGYTF. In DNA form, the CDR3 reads TGTGCCAGCAGCCCGACAGGGGAGAACTATGGCTACACCTTC.